Given below is one TCR beta chain in context. Enrolled during active infection, Seattle patients were then followed longitudinally. Germline V gene lookup returns CDR1 ENHRY and CDR2 SYGVKD. The V segment lost 8 bases and the J segment 6 bases; nucleotides outside the gene matches: 17. This CDR3 contains 17 residues. The data were obtained in a study of blood T cell repertoires in COVID-19. As handled by the study authors: For nucleated cells, counts were estimated from reference gene primer amplification. Assay used: immunoSEQ multiplex PCR; TCRdb lists only in-frame clones, some missing. The V and J calls and clone size were taken over from that table, and D and trimming were inferred from the DNA. The repertoire holds about 240,000 clones, with roughly 79% as singletons.

Sequencing was carried out using peripheral blood. This sequence was found in an elderly woman with COVID-19, enrolled during active disease. The chain carries TRBV10-3 and TRBJ2-3; TRBD2 matches 10 bases. The CDR3 sequence is CAISGLAGEGGWDTQYF. DNA of the CDR3: TGTGCCATCTCCGGCCTAGCGGGAGAGGGGGGCTGGGATACGCAGTATTTT.